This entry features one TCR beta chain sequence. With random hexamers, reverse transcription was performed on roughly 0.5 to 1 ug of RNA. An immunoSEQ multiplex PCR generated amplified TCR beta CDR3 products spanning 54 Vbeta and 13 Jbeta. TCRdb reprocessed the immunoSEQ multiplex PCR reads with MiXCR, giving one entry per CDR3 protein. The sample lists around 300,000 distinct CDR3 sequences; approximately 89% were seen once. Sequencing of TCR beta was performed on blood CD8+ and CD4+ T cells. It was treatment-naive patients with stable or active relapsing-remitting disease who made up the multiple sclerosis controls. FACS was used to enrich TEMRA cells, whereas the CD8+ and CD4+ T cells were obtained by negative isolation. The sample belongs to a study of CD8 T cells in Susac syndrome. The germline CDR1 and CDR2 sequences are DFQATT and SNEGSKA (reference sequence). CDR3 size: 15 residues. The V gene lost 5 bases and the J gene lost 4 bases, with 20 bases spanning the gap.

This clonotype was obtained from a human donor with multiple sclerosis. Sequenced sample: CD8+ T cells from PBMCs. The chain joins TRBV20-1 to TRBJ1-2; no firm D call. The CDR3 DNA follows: TGCAGTGCTCCCCCGTTAGAAACCTCGATCTATGGCTACACCTTC. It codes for CSAPPLETSIYGYTF.